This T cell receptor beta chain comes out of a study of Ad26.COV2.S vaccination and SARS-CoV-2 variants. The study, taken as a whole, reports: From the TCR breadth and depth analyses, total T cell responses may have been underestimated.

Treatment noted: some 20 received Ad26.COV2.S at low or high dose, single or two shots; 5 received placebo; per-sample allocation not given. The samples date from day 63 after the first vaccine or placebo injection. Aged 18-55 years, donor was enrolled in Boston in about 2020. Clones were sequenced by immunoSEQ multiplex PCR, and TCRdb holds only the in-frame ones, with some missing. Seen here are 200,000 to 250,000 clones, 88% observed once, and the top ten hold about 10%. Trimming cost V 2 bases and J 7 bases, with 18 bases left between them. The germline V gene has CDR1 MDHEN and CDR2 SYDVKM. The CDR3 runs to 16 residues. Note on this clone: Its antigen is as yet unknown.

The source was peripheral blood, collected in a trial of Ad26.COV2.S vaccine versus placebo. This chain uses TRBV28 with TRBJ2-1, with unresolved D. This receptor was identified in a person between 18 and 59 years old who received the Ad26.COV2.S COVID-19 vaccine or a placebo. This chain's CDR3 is CASSLRVNSPTNEQFF. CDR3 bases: TGTGCCAGCAGTTTAAGGGTGAACTCCCCGACGAATGAGCAGTTCTTC.